Below are 16 T cell receptor beta chains sequenced from a single sample in a study of neurological immune-mediated disorders. TCRdb ran MiXCR on the 5' RACE reads and lists one entry per CDR3 protein. This sample yields roughly 57,000 distinct CDR3 sequences, of which approximately 25% are seen a single time; around 4.5% belongs to the top ten. Time point: technical triplicate 2. The sequencing sample was made of PBMCs. These receptors originate from a man in his 60s with HTLV-1-associated myelopathy (HAM/TSP).

V gene TRBV21-1 combines with J gene TRBJ2-7; TRBD1, the table's D call, was not compared with the DNA. TRBV21-1 is listed as a pseudogene. The CDR3 is 19 residues long. This chain's CDR3 is CAGSKEEVPRDKEVCEQYF. CDR3 coding DNA: TGTGCCGGCAGCAAAGAAGAGGTCCCAAGGGACAAGGAAGTGTGTGAGCAGTACTTC.

This clonotype was observed many times. V is TRBV5-5 and J is TRBJ1-1; weak D call: TRBD1 (5 bases). Germline V gives CDR1 SGHKS, CDR2 YYEKEE (reference sequence). The length of the CDR3 is 13 residues. The ends were cut back, 2 bases at V and 4 bases at J, with 9 bases in the middle. The CDR3 region has the DNA TGTGCCAGCAGCTTCGGGGGACCCACTGAAGCTTTCTTT. This gives the protein CASSFGGPTEAFF.

This clonotype was seen ten or more times. The chain combines TRBV20-1 with TRBJ2-2, with 7 bases aligning to TRBD1. Germline CDR1 DFQATT, CDR2 SNEGSKA (reference sequence). Losses at the gene ends were 6 bases for V and 2 bases for J; bases not matched to a gene: 9. CDR3 length: 15 amino acids. The CDR3 bases are TGCAGTGCCGGGGACAGTAAATACAACACCGGGGAGCTGTTTTTT. Its protein is CSAGDSKYNTGELFF.

This clonotype was found many times. The J gene is TRBJ2-2, the V gene TRBV3-1; a weak D match, TRBD1 (6 bases). Germline-derived CDR1 and CDR2 are LGHDT and YNNKEL (reference sequence). The CDR3 consists of 18 residues. V lost 3 bases, J lost 3 bases, and 20 bases lay in between. CDR3 DNA: TGTGCCAGCAGCCACGGACAGACCCTTAGTGGGGACACCGGGGAGCTGTTTTTT. Its protein product is CASSHGQTLSGDTGELFF.

This clonotype was detected many times. The V call is TRBV5-1, the J call TRBJ2-5; possible D gene TRBD1, 6 bases. The CDR3 consists of 14 residues. Trimming left V 4 bases short and J 5 bases short, with 15 bases between. The germline V gene encodes CDR1 SGHRS and CDR2 YFSETQ. The CDR3 coding sequence is TGCGCCAGCAGCCCAGCTACAGGGACGGAGACCCAGTACTTC. Translating it yields CASSPATGTETQYF.

This clonotype has ten or more counts. The chain carries TRBV20-1 and TRBJ2-1, with D tentatively TRBD2 (7 bases). The CDR3 contains 16 residues. Germline-derived CDR1 and CDR2 are DFQATT and SNEGSKA (reference sequence). With 5 bases removed from V and 4 bases from J, the gap between germline ends came to 21 bases. The CDR3 DNA sequence: TGCAGTGCTGGGAAGGGGGGGCTAGCGGCTTACAATGAGCAGTTCTTC. It encodes CSAGKGGLAAYNEQFF.

This clonotype is a singleton in its sample. The chain recombines TRBV9 with TRBJ2-7; D gene unclear. V was trimmed by 4 bases and J by 0 bases, leaving 11 bases between them. Germline V CDR1 and CDR2: SGDLS, YYNGEE. This CDR3 comprises 14 residues. CDR3 protein: CASSPSRTSYEQYF. The CDR3, as DNA: TGTGCCAGCAGCCCGTCCAGGACCTCCTACGAGCAGTACTTC. Complete variable domain (other parts from reference TRBV9 and TRBJ2-7): DSGVTQTPKHLITATGQRVTLRCSPRSGDLSVYWYQQSLDQGLQFLIQYYNGEERAKGNILERFSAQQFPDLHSELNLSSLELGDSALYFCASSPSRTSYEQYFGPGTRLTVT.

This clonotype is deemed medium-sized. The rearrangement joins TRBV5-1 to TRBJ1-2, with D tentatively TRBD1 (6 bases). This CDR3 spans 14 amino acids. Trimming took off 3 bases at V and 3 bases at J, with 12 bases between the two ends. From germline, CDR1 is SGHRS and CDR2 YFSETQ. The CDR3 DNA follows: TGCGCCAGCAGCTCGGGGGACAACTACTATGGCTACACCTTC. Its protein is CASSSGDNYYGYTF.

The J gene is TRBJ2-3, the V gene TRBV20-1; the match to TRBD2 covers 9 bases. Germline loops: CDR1 DFQATT, CDR2 SNEGSKA (reference sequence). The V gene end was trimmed by 5 bases and the J gene end by 2 bases; junction bases not matched to a gene: 5. This CDR3 has 14 amino acids. CDR3 region: CSAALAGNTDTQYF. The CDR3 DNA reads as TGCAGTGCTGCGCTAGCGGGGAACACAGATACGCAGTATTTT.

There are many counts of this clonotype. The chain couples TRBV16 to TRBJ2-3; D unresolved. The ends were cut back, 1 base at V and 2 bases at J, with 4 bases in the middle. The germline V gene has CDR1 KGHSY and CDR2 FQNENV. The CDR3 consists of 13 residues. The chain's CDR3 is CASSQFPTDTQYF. As DNA, the CDR3 is TGTGCCAGCAGCCAATTCCCCACAGATACGCAGTATTTT.

This clonotype is medium-sized within its sample. The chain has TRBV20-1 and TRBJ2-3; TRBD1 agrees at 7 bases. The CDR3 consists of 14 residues. CDR1 and CDR2 from the germline V gene are DFQATT and SNEGSKA (reference sequence). The ends lost 3 bases at V and 5 bases at J; junction bases unmatched: 8. The CDR3 spells CSASQRQGQDTQYF. In DNA, the CDR3 is TGCAGTGCTAGCCAAAGACAGGGTCAAGATACGCAGTATTTT.

Note on this clonotype: The junction does not match germline at one end; this may be a read error. The chain carries TRBV7-9 and TRBJ2-2, with TRBD1 identical over 10 bases. The germline CDR1 and CDR2 sequences are SEHNR and FQNEAQ (reference sequence). There are 16 residues in the CDR3. The CDR3 DNA reads TGTGCCAGCAGCTTAGGGACAGGGGGGAGCACCGGGAAGCTGTTTTTT. Its protein is CASSLGTGGSTGKLFF.

This clonotype was picked up many times. The CDR3 DNA follows: TGTGCCAGCAGTTCTACTGAAAACAGGGTAATAAACACTGAAGCTTTCTTT. It is translated as CASSSTENRVINTEAFF. This chain connects TRBV27 to TRBJ1-1; D is perhaps TRBD1 (6 bases). V was cut by 4 bases and J by 2 bases, with 20 bases left in between. The CDR3 covers 17 residues. Per germline, CDR1 MNHEY and CDR2 SMNVEV (reference sequence).

By its share, this clonotype is medium-sized. The chain has TRBV20-1 and TRBJ2-1; D is perhaps TRBD2 (6 bases). Germline V gives CDR1 DFQATT, CDR2 SNEGSKA (reference sequence). V shed 5 bases and J shed 5 bases, with 16 bases lying between them. CDR3 size: 14 residues. The CDR3 reads CSAFSGLRHNEQFF. The CDR3 coding sequence is TGCAGTGCTTTTAGCGGACTCCGCCACAATGAGCAGTTCTTC.

The sample holds many counts of this clonotype. The rearrangement uses TRBV29-1 and TRBJ2-1; possibly TRBD1 for D (5 bases). The CDR3 length is 13 residues. The V end lost 7 bases, the J end lost 7 bases, and 17 bases lay between the germline ends. Germline V gene data show CDR1 as SQVTM and CDR2 as ANQGSEA. CDR3 in DNA: TGCAGCGGGTCGACAGTCCCCCTTAATGAGCAGTTCTTC. Translating it yields CSGSTVPLNEQFF.

At least ten counts were recorded for this clonotype. The chain links TRBV28 to TRBJ2-3; 7 bases agree with TRBD2. Per germline, CDR1 MDHEN and CDR2 SYDVKM. This CDR3 spans 15 amino acids. The ends lost 2 bases at V and 2 bases at J; junction bases unmatched: 4. The CDR3, as DNA: TGTGCCAGCAGTTTAGCGGGAGTGGACACAGATACGCAGTATTTT. As protein: CASSLAGVDTDTQYF.